The 5 T cell receptor beta chains listed next were all sequenced from one sample in a study of T cell changes during pregnancy in multiple sclerosis. Using immunoSEQ multiplex PCR, the repertoire was profiled, and TCRdb retains in-frame clones only, with some absent. Seen here are 98,000 or so clones, 85% to 95% observed once, and the top ten hold more than 0.75%. Source: peripheral blood, taken after pregnancy. The source is a female donor with multiple sclerosis, enrolled in a pregnancy study.

J is TRBJ1-4 and V is TRBV4-3; D perhaps matches TRBD1 (5 bases). Looked up from germline, CDR1 is LGHNA and CDR2 is YSLEER. This CDR3 region has 15 residues. Trimming removed 0 bases at V and 8 bases at J, with 13 bases between. CDR3 bases: TGCGCCAGCAGCCAAGATCGGAACAGGCTAGAAAAACTGTTTTTT. Residues: CASSQDRNRLEKLFF.

This chain joins TRBV2 and TRBJ2-4; 9 nucleotides align to TRBD1. J was trimmed by 7 bases and V by 4 bases; bases with no gene match: 2. CDR3 length equals 13 residues. Germline values: CDR1 SNHLY, CDR2 FYNNEI. Here the CDR3 reads CASSGTGVNIQYF. The CDR3 DNA sequence: TGTGCCAGCAGTGGGACAGGGGTCAACATTCAGTACTTC. The whole variable domain, filled in from reference TRBV2 and TRBJ2-4, reads EPEVTQTPSHQVTQMGQEVILRCVPISNHLYFYWYRQILGQKVEFLVSFYNNEISEKSEIFDDQFSVERPDGSNFTLKIRSTKLEDSAMYFCASSGTGVNIQYFGAGTRLSVL.

The rearrangement uses TRBV6-1 and TRBJ1-1; 7 bases fit TRBD1. Germline CDR1 is MNHNS and CDR2 is SASEGT. With 6 bases clipped from V and 4 bases from J, the junction kept 8 bases outside the gene matches. This CDR3 contains 14 residues. This CDR3 reads CASREPGQITEAFF. CDR3 in DNA: TGTGCCAGCAGGGAACCGGGACAGATCACTGAAGCTTTCTTT.

This chain links TRBV28 with TRBJ1-3; D is possibly TRBD1 (5 bases). CDR3 length equals 15 residues. The V and J ends lost 2 bases and 2 bases respectively, with 10 bases between them. Germline CDR1 MDHEN, CDR2 SYDVKM. CDR3 loop: CASSLEGRAGNTIYF. CDR3 nucleotides: TGTGCCAGCAGTTTAGAGGGGAGGGCTGGAAACACCATATATTTT. The full variable domain, its missing parts supplied by reference TRBV28 and TRBJ1-3, is DVKVTQSSRYLVKRTGEKVFLECVQDMDHENMFWYRQDPGLGLRLIYFSYDVKMKEKGDIPEGYSVSREKKERFSLILESASTNQTSMYLCASSLEGRAGNTIYFGEGSWLTVV.

The rearrangement links TRBV4-2 to TRBJ2-3, with 7 bases identical to TRBD2. Germline V gene sequence: CDR1 LGHNA, CDR2 YNFKEQ. The length of the CDR3 is 14 residues. V lost 3 bases to trimming and J lost 6 bases; unmatched junction nucleotides: 6. CDR3 nucleotide sequence: TGTGCCAGCAGCCACGGACTAGTTTTGGATACGCAGTATTTT. This encodes CASSHGLVLDTQYF.